Sequencing of this TCR beta chain was carried out in a study of persistence of HIV-infected CD4 T cells. Sequencing used immunoSEQ version 4 in survey mode. Generated by immunoSEQ multiplex PCR, the TCRdb table keeps only in-frame clones and is missing some. The sample yields 35,000 to 50,000 clones, about 89% seen once. Cells were stimulated nonspecifically with anti-CD3/anti-CD28 magnetic beads. CD4+ T cells upregulating both CD40 ligand and CD69 were sorted as responding cells. On this clone: Its antigen remains unidentified.

The trim removed 1 base at V and 5 bases at J, leaving 6 bases unmatched. Germline CDR1 is SGHRS and CDR2 is YFSETQ. The CDR3 spans 15 residues. The sample in question was CD4+ T cells sorted from PBMCs after roughly 18-hour stimulation, obtained from a patient who received antiretroviral therapy. The receptor was derived from an adult man with HIV who was CMV-seropositive. The chain carries TRBV5-1 and TRBJ1-1, with 9 bases fitting TRBD1. The DNA of the CDR3 is TGCGCCAGCAGCTTGCAGGGACAGGGAGATACTGAAGCTTTCTTT. This gives the protein CASSLQGQGDTEAFF.